This record covers a single T cell receptor (beta chain). Its antigen remains undetermined. Base qualities were left out, and no much larger clone turns up one base away. This record comes from a study of CD8+ T cells in alopecia areata (dated by TCRdb to the late 2010s). Notes on the research overall: Treated patients were enrolled in an open-label pilot trial of oral tofacitinib, 5 to 10 mg twice daily, for moderate-to-severe alopecia areata. In both human patients and the C3H/HeJ mouse model, the study applied high-throughput TCRbeta sequencing to look at T cell clonal expansion in alopecia areata. TCRbeta CDR3 regions were amplified by immunoSEQ multiplex PCR using 35 Vbeta forward and 13 Jbeta reverse primers. The RNA source kit depended on sample type: the PAXgene miRNA kit for fixed scalp, the miRNeasy kit for PBMCs, and the RNeasy kit for mouse skin. Disease severity in treated patients was measured with the SALT score, which quantifies the percentage of affected scalp surface area. Human TCRbeta sequencing covered scalp tissue and sorted CD4+ and CD8+ peripheral blood T cells from patchy and totalis/universalis alopecia areata patients and healthy controls. Clonality in the scalp was compared among normal scalp (n=4), patchy alopecia areata scalp (n=8), and alopecia totalis/universalis scalp (n=8). Patients received tofacitinib for 6 to 18 months and were then followed off drug for 6 months to check for delayed response and recurrence. Patients on tofacitinib were biopsied at baseline and after 4 and 24 weeks of treatment, and several of the patients also had a later scalp biopsy.

Library construction relied on the immunoSEQ multiplex PCR assay. RNA was extracted from all samples and reverse transcribed into cDNA as template for TCR sequencing. First-strand cDNA was synthesized with SuperScript III using a 2:1 mix of oligo-dT and random hexamers. A synthetic immune receptor repertoire was used to assess amplification bias, and residual bias was removed computationally. The study's processing was this. Raw reads were preprocessed to remove errors, and CDR3 was defined by IMGT conventions from the conserved cysteine to phenylalanine. Clonality was calculated as 1 minus Shannon entropy normalized by log2 of the number of productive unique TCRs. CD4 or CD8 identity of scalp clones was inferred by cross-referencing scalp TCRbeta sequences with sorted blood CD4 and CD8 repertoires. TCRdb limited this immuneACCESS table to in-frame rearrangements with V and J called. A share of clones is missing; checked studies link under half to unresolved V genes, and the rest is unexplained. The V and J calls and the clone size are those of that table, but D and trimming were determined from the DNA. This sample gives 150,000 to 200,000 clones in total; roughly 53% of them show up just once. The top ten hold around 12% of the sample.

Sample time point, as interpreted from the label and publication: 24 weeks on oral tofacitinib. Interpreted using the paper, the treatment or condition label stands for: oral pan-JAK inhibitor, 5-10 mg twice daily. From alopecia areata patients, peripheral blood was collected along with lesional scalp punch biopsies. PBMCs were isolated by density centrifugation and stained for CD3, CD4 and CD8, after which CD4+ and CD8+ T cells were sorted on a FACSAria. What the authors observed across the whole study: During tofacitinib treatment, many expanded lesional clones stuck around in both scalp and blood, and this persistence may partly explain why relapse happens after treatment is stopped. Higher clonality and more expanded CD8+ clones were observed in lesional scalp than in normal scalp, particularly in alopecia totalis/universalis, a finding suggestive of antigenic drive. Tofacitinib significantly lowered scalp clonality and the number of expanded CD8+ clones among the top 100 scalp clones. The treated cohort was small, with a single nonresponder, so links between baseline CD8+ expansion and response need larger studies. TCR sequences shared between patients were less clear than in mice, possibly partly because of HLA diversity in the patient population. Unlike mouse skin, where gammadelta T cells dominate, normal human skin contains resident alphabeta T cells that get sequenced too, which complicates analysis of the scalp TCR repertoire.

For this chain, trimming is 3 bases at the V end and 5 bases at the J end, and the number of junction bases without a gene match is 12. The germline V gene (reference sequence) gives CDR1 as MNHEY and CDR2 as SMNVEV. The CDR3 spans 16 residues, from the cysteine through the phenylalanine. Only CDR3 DNA is held: 48 bases, read in frame from base 1. This specimen consisted of CD8+ T cells sorted from blood, obtained at week 24, from a patient treated with tofacitinib. The chain uses TRBV27 and TRBJ2-7; 8 bases in the middle match TRBD1. The TCR was taken from a human donor with alopecia areata. The encoded CDR3 is CASSFRAGGKINEQYF. The nucleotides are TGTGCCAGCAGTTTTCGGGCAGGGGGCAAAATCAACGAGCAGTACTTC.